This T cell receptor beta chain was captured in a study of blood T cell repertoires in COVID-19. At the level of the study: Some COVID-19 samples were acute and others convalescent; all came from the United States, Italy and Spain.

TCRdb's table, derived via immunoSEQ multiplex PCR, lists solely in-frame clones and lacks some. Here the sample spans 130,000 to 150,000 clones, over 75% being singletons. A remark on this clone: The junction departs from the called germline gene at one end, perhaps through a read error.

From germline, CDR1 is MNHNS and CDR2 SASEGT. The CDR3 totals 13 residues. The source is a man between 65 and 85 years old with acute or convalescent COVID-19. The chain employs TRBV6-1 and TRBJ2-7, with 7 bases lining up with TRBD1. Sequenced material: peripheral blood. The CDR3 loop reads CASSDVGDRVDHF. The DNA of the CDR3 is TGTGCCAGCAGTGATGTGGGAGACAGGGTGGATCACTTC.